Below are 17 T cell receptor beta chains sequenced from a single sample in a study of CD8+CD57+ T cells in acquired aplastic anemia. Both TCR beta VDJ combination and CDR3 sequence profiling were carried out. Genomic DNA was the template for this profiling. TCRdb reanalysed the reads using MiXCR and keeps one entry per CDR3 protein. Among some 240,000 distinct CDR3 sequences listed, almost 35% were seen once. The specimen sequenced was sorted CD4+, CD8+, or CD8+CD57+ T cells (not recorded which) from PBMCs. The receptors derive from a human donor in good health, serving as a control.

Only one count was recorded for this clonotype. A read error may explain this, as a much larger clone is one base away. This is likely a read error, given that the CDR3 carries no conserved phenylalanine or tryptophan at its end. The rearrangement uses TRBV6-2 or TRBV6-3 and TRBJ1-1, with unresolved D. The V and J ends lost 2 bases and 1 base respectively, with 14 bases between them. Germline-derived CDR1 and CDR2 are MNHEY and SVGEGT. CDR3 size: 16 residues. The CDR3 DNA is TGTGCCAGCAGTTACAGAGGTGGCAGGCAGAACACTGAAGCTTTCCTT. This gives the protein CASSYRGGRQNTEAFL.

CDR3 sequence: CASSLIVQGTYGYTF. The CDR3, as DNA: TGTGCCAGCAGCCTTATAGTACAGGGGACCTATGGCTACACCTTC. V gene TRBV7-9 combines with J gene TRBJ1-2; 7 positions agree with TRBD1. The CDR3 has 15 residues. CDR1 and CDR2 from the germline V gene are SEHNR and FQNEAQ (reference sequence). Trimming removed 5 bases from V and 4 bases from J; junction bases left unmatched: 10.

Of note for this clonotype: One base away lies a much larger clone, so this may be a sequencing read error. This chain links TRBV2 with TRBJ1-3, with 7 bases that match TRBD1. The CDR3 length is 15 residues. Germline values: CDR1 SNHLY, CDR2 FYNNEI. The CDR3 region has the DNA TGTGCCAGCAGAAGAACAGGGGCAACTGGAAACACCATACATTTT. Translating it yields CASRRTGATGNTIHF.

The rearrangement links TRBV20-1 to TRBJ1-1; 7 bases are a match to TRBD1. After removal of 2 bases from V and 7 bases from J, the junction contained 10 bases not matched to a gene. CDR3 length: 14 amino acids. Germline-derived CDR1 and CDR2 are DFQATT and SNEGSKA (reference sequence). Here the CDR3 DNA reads TGCAGTGCTAGAAACCGGACAGGTGAAGGTGAAGCTTTCTTT. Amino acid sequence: CSARNRTGEGEAFF.

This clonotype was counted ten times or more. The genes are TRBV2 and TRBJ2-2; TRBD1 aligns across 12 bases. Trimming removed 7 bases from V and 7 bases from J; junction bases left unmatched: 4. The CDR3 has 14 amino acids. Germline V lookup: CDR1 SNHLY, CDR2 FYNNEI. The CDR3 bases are TGTGCCAGCAAGGGACAGGGGGCGGTCGGGGAGCTGTTTTTT. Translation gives CASKGQGAVGELFF.

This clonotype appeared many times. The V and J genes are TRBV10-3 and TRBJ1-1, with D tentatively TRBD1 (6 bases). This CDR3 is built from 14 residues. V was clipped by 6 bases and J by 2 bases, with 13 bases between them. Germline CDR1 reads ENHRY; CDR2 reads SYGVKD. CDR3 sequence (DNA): TGTGCCATCAGGGGGAGGGGGGTAAACACTGAAGCTTTCTTT. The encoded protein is CAIRGRGVNTEAFF.

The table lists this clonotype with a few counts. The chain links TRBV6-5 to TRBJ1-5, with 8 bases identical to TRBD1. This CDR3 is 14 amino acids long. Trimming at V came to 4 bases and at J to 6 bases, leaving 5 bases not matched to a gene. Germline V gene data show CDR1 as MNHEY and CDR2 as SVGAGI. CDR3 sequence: CASSSGGRRQPQHF. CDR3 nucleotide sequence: TGTGCCAGCAGTTCAGGGGGCCGACGTCAGCCCCAGCATTTT.

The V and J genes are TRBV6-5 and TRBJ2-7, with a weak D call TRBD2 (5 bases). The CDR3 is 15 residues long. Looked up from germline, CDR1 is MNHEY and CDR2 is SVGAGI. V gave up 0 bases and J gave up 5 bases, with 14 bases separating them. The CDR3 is CASSYSLDSVDEQYF. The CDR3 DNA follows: TGTGCCAGCAGTTACTCGTTGGACTCCGTGGACGAGCAGTACTTC.

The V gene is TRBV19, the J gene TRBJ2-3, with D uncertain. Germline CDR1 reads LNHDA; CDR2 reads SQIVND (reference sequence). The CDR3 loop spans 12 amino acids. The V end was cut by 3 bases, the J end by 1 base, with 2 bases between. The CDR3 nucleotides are TGTGCCAGTAGTATCGGCACAGATACGCAGTATTTT. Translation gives CASSIGTDTQYF.

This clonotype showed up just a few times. In nucleotides, the CDR3 is TGTGCCATCAGTGAGGCGGACAGGGGGGTGGCTGGCTACACCTTC. It is translated as CAISEADRGVAGYTF. The chain combines TRBV10-3 with TRBJ1-2; TRBD1 agrees at 10 bases. The CDR3 consists of 15 residues. V was pared by 2 bases and J by 7 bases, with 7 bases of the junction left unmatched. Per the germline V gene, CDR1 is ENHRY and CDR2 is SYGVKD.

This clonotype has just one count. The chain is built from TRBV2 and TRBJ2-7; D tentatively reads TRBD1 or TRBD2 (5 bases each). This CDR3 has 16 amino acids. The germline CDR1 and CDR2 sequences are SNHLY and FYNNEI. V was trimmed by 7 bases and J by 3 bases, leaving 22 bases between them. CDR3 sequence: CASNEGRMGQFYEQYF. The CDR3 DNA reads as TGTGCCAGCAACGAGGGGCGAATGGGCCAATTCTACGAGCAGTACTTC. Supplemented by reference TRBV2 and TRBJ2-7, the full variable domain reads EPEVTQTPSHQVTQMGQEVILRCVPISNHLYFYWYRQILGQKVEFLVSFYNNEISEKSEIFDDQFSVERPDGSNFTLKIRSTKLEDSAMYFCASNEGRMGQFYEQYFGPGTRLTVT.

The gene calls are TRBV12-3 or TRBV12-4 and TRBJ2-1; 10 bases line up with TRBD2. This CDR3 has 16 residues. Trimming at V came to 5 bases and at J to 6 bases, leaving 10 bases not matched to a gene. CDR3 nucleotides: TGTGCCAGCAGTGCCCAGCGGGGGGGCCGGGGCAATGAGCAGTTCTTC. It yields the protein CASSAQRGGRGNEQFF.

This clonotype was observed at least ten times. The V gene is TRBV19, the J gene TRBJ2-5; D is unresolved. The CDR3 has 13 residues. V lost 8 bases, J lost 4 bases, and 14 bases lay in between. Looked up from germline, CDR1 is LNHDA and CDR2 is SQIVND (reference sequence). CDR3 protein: CASPPGIRETQYF. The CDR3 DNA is TGTGCCAGTCCCCCGGGTATTCGAGAGACCCAGTACTTC.

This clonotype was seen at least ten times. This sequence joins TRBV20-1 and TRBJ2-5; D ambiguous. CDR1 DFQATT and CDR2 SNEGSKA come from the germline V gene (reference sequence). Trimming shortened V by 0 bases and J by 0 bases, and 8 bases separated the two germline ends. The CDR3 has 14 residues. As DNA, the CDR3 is TGCAGTGCTAGAGATCTAAGGGACCAAGAGACCCAGTACTTC. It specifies CSARDLRDQETQYF.

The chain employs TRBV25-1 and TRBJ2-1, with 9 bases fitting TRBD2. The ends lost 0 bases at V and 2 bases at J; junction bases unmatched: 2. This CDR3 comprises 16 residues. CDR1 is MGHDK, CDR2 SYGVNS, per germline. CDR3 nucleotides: TGTGCCAGCAGTGAATATCGCGGGAGGGCCTACAATGAGCAGTTCTTC. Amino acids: CASSEYRGRAYNEQFF. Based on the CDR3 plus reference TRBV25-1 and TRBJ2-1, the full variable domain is EADIYQTPRYLVIGTGKKITLECSQTMGHDKMYWYQQDPGMELHLIHYSYGVNSTEKGDLSSESTVSRIRTEHFPLTLESARPSHTSQYLCASSEYRGRAYNEQFFGPGTRLTVL.

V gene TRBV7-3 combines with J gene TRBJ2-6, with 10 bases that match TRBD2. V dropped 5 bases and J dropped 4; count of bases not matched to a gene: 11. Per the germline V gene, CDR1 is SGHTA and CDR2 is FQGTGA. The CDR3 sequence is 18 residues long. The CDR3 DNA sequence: TGTGCCAGCAGCCCTTTCCTAGCGGGAGCTTCAGGGGCCAACGTCCTGACTTTC. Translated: CASSPFLAGASGANVLTF.

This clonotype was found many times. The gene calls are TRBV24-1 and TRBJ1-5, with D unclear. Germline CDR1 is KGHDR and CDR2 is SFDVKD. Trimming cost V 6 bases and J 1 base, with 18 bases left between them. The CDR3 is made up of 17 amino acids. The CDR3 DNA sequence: TGTGCCACCAGTCAATCCGGGTCCGCTCAAAGCAATCAGCCCCAGCATTTT. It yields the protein CATSQSGSAQSNQPQHF.